These 24 T cell receptor beta chains share one sample of origin, sequenced in a study of T cells in tuberculosis. Thawed, overnight-rested PBMC were stained with GMM-loaded CD1B tetramer, viability dye and anti-CD3, then sorted. The lipid loaded on the CD1B tetramers was C32 glucose monomycolate from Rhodococcus equi. Produced via immunoSEQ multiplex PCR; TCRdb's table is partial and in-frame only. The sample lists 61,000 or so clones; about four fifths were seen once. Material for sequencing was CD1b-GMM tetramer-negative cells sorted from PBMCs. The source is an adult woman with latent tuberculosis.

The chain carries TRBV28 and TRBJ1-5, with D maybe TRBD1 (6 bases). Germline V gives CDR1 MDHEN, CDR2 SYDVKM. Trimming stripped 8 bases from V and 3 bases from J, with 17 bases between. CDR3 size: 15 residues. CDR3 DNA: TGTGCCAGCCGTACGACGGGGGGCTCCAATCAGCCCCAGCATTTT. Its translation: CASRTTGGSNQPQHF.

This clone has only one observation. This sequence joins TRBV5-1 and TRBJ1-1; tentative D call: TRBD1 (5 bases). Trimming took 5 bases from V and 1 from J, leaving 12 bases between them. CDR1 is SGHRS and CDR2 is YFSETQ in the germline V gene. The CDR3 is 14 residues long. The chain's CDR3 is CASRVGGKNTEAFF. The CDR3 DNA is TGCGCCAGCAGGGTCGGGGGGAAGAACACTGAAGCTTTCTTT. Based on the CDR3 plus reference TRBV5-1 and TRBJ1-1, the full variable domain is KAGVTQTPRYLIKTRGQQVTLSCSPISGHRSVSWYQQTPGQGLQFLFEYFSETQRNKGNFPGRFSGRQFSNSRSEMNVSTLELGDSALYLCASRVGGKNTEAFFGQGTRLTVV.

The chain carries TRBV5-1 and TRBJ2-5; D may be TRBD2 (5 bases). V gave up 2 bases and J gave up 3 bases, with 11 bases separating them. The CDR3 totals 14 residues. Per germline, CDR1 SGHRS and CDR2 YFSETQ. Written as DNA, the CDR3 is TGCGCCAGCAGCTTCCTGGGAGAGGAAGAGACCCAGTACTTC. Protein: CASSFLGEEETQYF.

The gene calls are TRBV4-2 and TRBJ2-7, with TRBD2 identical over 10 bases. The germline V gene has CDR1 LGHNA and CDR2 YNFKEQ. V trimming: 0 bases; J trimming: 3 bases; junction bases outside the gene matches: 20. The CDR3 sequence is 21 residues long. Here the CDR3 DNA reads TGTGCCAGCAGCCAAGAACAGGGGGGTCGGCTAGCGGGAGATCCCCTCTACGAGCAGTACTTC. This translates into CASSQEQGGRLAGDPLYEQYF.

This chain connects TRBV30 to TRBJ1-1; D call uncertain. Per germline, CDR1 GTSNPN and CDR2 SVGIG (reference sequence). The CDR3 has 14 residues. V was trimmed by 1 base and J by 1 base, leaving 10 bases between them. CDR3 sequence reads: CAWSGPPKNTEAFF. The CDR3 nucleotides read TGTGCCTGGAGTGGTCCCCCCAAGAACACTGAAGCTTTCTTT.

The V and J genes are TRBV28 and TRBJ2-7; the D gene is possibly TRBD2 (5 bases). Germline assignment: CDR1 MDHEN and CDR2 SYDVKM. The CDR3 is 14 amino acids. Trimming took 3 bases from V and 1 from J, leaving 10 bases between them. The CDR3 nucleotides read TGTGCCAGCAGTTTTAACGGGGTGTCCTACGAGCAGTACTTC. As protein: CASSFNGVSYEQYF.

This sequence joins TRBV4-3 and TRBJ2-7; the match to TRBD1 covers 8 bases. J lost 3 bases, V lost 0 bases, and 7 bases had no gene match. This CDR3 comprises 16 residues. Per the germline V gene, CDR1 is LGHNA and CDR2 is YSLEER. CDR3 in DNA: TGCGCCAGCAGCCAAGAGTGGACAGGGTTAGGCTACGAGCAGTACTTC. This gives the protein CASSQEWTGLGYEQYF.

The V call is TRBV7-2, the J call TRBJ2-5, with 11 positions matching TRBD2. The V and J ends lost 2 bases and 1 base, in that order; junction bases with no gene match: 12. Germline V gives CDR1 SGHTA, CDR2 FQGNSA. This CDR3 has 19 residues. CDR3 bases: TGTGCCAGCAGCTTACTAGCGGGGGGCCGTCCTTCCCCCCAAGAGACCCAGTACTTC. Protein product: CASSLLAGGRPSPQETQYF.

V is TRBV5-6 and J is TRBJ1-3; 8 bases are a match to TRBD1. The trim removed 2 bases at V and 0 bases at J, leaving 1 base unmatched. The germline CDR1 and CDR2 sequences are SGHDT and YYEEEE. This CDR3 contains 15 residues. The CDR3 sequence: CASSLTGGSGNTIYF. The CDR3 DNA sequence: TGTGCCAGCAGCTTAACAGGGGGCTCTGGAAACACCATATATTTT.

This chain uses TRBV28 with TRBJ1-1; perhaps TRBD1 as D (5 bases). The length of the CDR3 is 15 residues. V was pared by 5 bases and J by 7 bases, with 20 bases between. Germline CDR1 reads MDHEN; CDR2 reads SYDVKM. CDR3 nucleotide sequence: TGTGCCAGCAGTCCGCTAGGGGTCGGCGAAGGTGAAGCTTTCTTT. Its protein is CASSPLGVGEGEAFF.

This chain links TRBV5-1 with TRBJ2-7, with 7 bases lining up with TRBD2. Germline CDR1 SGHRS, CDR2 YFSETQ. The length of the CDR3 is 13 residues. The trim removed 4 bases at V and 5 bases at J, leaving 6 bases unmatched. This CDR3 reads CASSPRTRNEQYF. The CDR3 DNA is TGCGCCAGCAGCCCGAGGACTAGGAACGAGCAGTACTTC.

The chain combines TRBV6-1 with TRBJ2-5, with TRBD2 as a possible D gene (7 bases). Germline-derived CDR1 and CDR2 are MNHNS and SASEGT. The CDR3 spans 13 residues. Trimming stripped 11 bases from V and 1 base from J, with 14 bases between. CDR3 nucleotide sequence: TGTGCCTGTTGGCGGGGGCTCCAAGAGACCCAGTACTTC. Its protein is CACWRGLQETQYF.

This chain connects TRBV5-5 to TRBJ2-7, with TRBD1 as a possible D gene (6 bases). Germline values: CDR1 SGHKS, CDR2 YYEKEE (reference sequence). Trimming stripped 0 bases from V and 4 bases from J, with 14 bases between. CDR3 size: 15 residues. In DNA, the CDR3 is TGTGCCAGCAGCTTGGAACAGGGCAGGTCGTACGAGCAGTACTTC. This translates into CASSLEQGRSYEQYF.

This clone was detected a few times. This CDR3 is CASSGTSSTEQYF. DNA for the CDR3: TGTGCCAGCAGCGGTACTAGCAGCACCGAGCAGTACTTC. This sequence joins TRBV9 and TRBJ2-7, with a tentative D call TRBD2 (6 bases). Trimming pared 3 bases from V and 6 bases from J, leaving 13 bases between. This CDR3 contains 13 residues. CDR1 is SGDLS and CDR2 is YYNGEE in the germline V gene.

This chain links TRBV7-2 with TRBJ2-5; TRBD2 aligns across 12 bases. V shed 6 bases and J 8 bases; nucleotides not matched to a gene: 16. This CDR3 has 17 residues. The germline V gene has CDR1 SGHTA and CDR2 FQGNSA. DNA of the CDR3: TGTGCCAGCAGGGGGGTAGTTTGGACTAGCGGGGAGTTAACCCAGTACTTC. It is translated as CASRGVVWTSGELTQYF.

The chain carries TRBV7-2 and TRBJ2-3; TRBD1 agrees at 8 bases. Germline V lookup: CDR1 SGHTA, CDR2 FQGNSA. V was clipped by 4 bases and J by 4 bases; unmatched bases: 4. The CDR3 runs 14 residues. The CDR3 DNA sequence: TGTGCCAGCAGCTCTCGGACAGGGTCAGATACGCAGTATTTT. Protein: CASSSRTGSDTQYF. Full variable domain (remainder filled in from reference TRBV7-2 and TRBJ2-3): GAGVSQSPSNKVTEKGKDVELRCDPISGHTALYWYRQSLGQGLEFLIYFQGNSAPDKSGLPSDRFSAERTGGSVSTLTIQRTQQEDSAVYLCASSSRTGSDTQYFGPGTRLTVL.

The rearrangement joins TRBV19 to TRBJ2-7, with 12 bases fitting TRBD1. Losses at the gene ends were 5 bases for V and 1 base for J; bases not matched to a gene: 15. CDR3 length: 19 residues. Germline values: CDR1 LNHDA, CDR2 SQIVND (reference sequence). The CDR3, as DNA: TGTGCCAGTAGTCCACCCCCGTCGGGACAGGGGGCGGGTTCCTACGAGCAGTACTTC. Protein: CASSPPPSGQGAGSYEQYF.

The chain combines TRBV11-3 with TRBJ1-6; a possible D gene is TRBD1 (6 bases). V was trimmed by 3 bases and J by 3 bases, leaving 9 bases between them. Per the germline V gene, CDR1 is SGHNT and CDR2 is YENEEA. The CDR3 covers 15 residues. Here the CDR3 reads CASSFGRGYNSPLHF. CDR3 nucleotides: TGTGCCAGCAGCTTCGGCAGGGGCTATAATTCACCCCTCCACTTT.

This clone was seen only a few times. The chain links TRBV4-2 to TRBJ2-2; TRBD2 matches at 12 bases. CDR1 is LGHNA, CDR2 YNFKEQ, per germline. The CDR3 has 16 residues. After removal of 6 bases from V and 2 bases from J, the junction contained 4 bases not matched to a gene. CDR3 protein: CASRQTSGGNTGELFF. CDR3 nucleotides: TGTGCCAGCAGACAGACTAGCGGGGGTAACACCGGGGAGCTGTTTTTT.

This chain connects TRBV5-1 to TRBJ2-3; the match to TRBD2 covers 7 bases. The length of the CDR3 is 16 residues. V shed 0 bases and J 2 bases; nucleotides not matched to a gene: 6. The germline V gene has CDR1 SGHRS and CDR2 YFSETQ. DNA for the CDR3: TGCGCCAGCAGCTTGGCCAAGCGGGGAGACACAGATACGCAGTATTTT. Translation gives CASSLAKRGDTDTQYF.

This clone showed up just a few times. The rearrangement joins TRBV9 to TRBJ1-4; 7 bases fit TRBD1. V dropped 2 bases and J dropped 1; count of bases not matched to a gene: 2. This CDR3 is built from 15 residues. Germline assignment: CDR1 SGDLS and CDR2 YYNGEE. The CDR3 nucleotides are TGTGCCAGCAGCGTGGGGGACAGAACTAATGAAAAACTGTTTTTT. This codes for CASSVGDRTNEKLFF.

The chain has TRBV9 and TRBJ1-4; weak D call: TRBD1 (6 bases). Trimming removed 5 bases at V and 5 bases at J, with 13 bases between. The CDR3 loop spans 14 amino acids. The germline V gene has CDR1 SGDLS and CDR2 YYNGEE. CDR3 residues: CASSGGAANEKLFF. As DNA, the CDR3 is TGTGCCAGCAGTGGGGGGGCCGCAAATGAAAAACTGTTTTTT.

Here the CDR3 DNA reads TGCAGCGCTGCACTAGCAGATACGCAGTATTTT. It codes for CSAALADTQYF. The chain recombines TRBV29-1 with TRBJ2-3; D is possibly TRBD2 (5 bases). V lost 7 bases and J lost 4, with 9 bases in between. The germline V gene encodes CDR1 SQVTM and CDR2 ANQGSEA. The CDR3 runs 11 residues.

This clone came up a few times. The chain has TRBV21-1 and TRBJ2-7; the table's D call, TRBD1, has no DNA check behind it. TRBV21-1 is a listed pseudogene. There are 16 residues in the CDR3. This chain's CDR3 is CASSKVPDRGVGEQYF. The CDR3 DNA follows: TGTGCCAGCAGCAAAGTCCCTGACAGGGGGGTCGGGGAGCAGTACTTC.